The clone carrying this T cell receptor beta chain was detected a few times. Its antigen is unknown. This record belongs to a study of blood T cells in healthy people across ages. The amount of total RNA extracted per sample was at least 5.5 micrograms. Trimming took 0 bases from V and 2 from J, leaving 11 bases between them. Germline V CDR1 and CDR2: SGHAT, FQNNGV. The CDR3 is 15 amino acids. Findings and limits, study-wide: Per million T cells, TCR beta diversity dropped roughly linearly as age increased.

A second roughly 6 to 12 cycle PCR used barcoded and J-beta primers. A single record per CDR3 protein comes from TCRdb applying MiXCR to the 5' RACE reads. The sample holds approximately 810,000 distinct CDR3 sequences; 25% to 30% are singletons and the top ten take 17%. The chain joins TRBV11-2 to TRBJ2-7, with D perhaps matching TRBD1 (5 bases). The clonotype comes from a woman of 80 years or more in good health. Sequencing was performed on blood. DNA of the CDR3: TGTGCCAGCAGCTTAGATTCACAGGTCCCCTACGAGCAGTACTTC. Protein sequence: CASSLDSQVPYEQYF. The full variable domain, with the rest looked up from reference TRBV11-2 and TRBJ2-7, is EAGVAQSPRYKIIEKRQSVAFWCNPISGHATLYWYQQILGQGPKLLIQFQNNGVVDDSQLPKDRFSAERLKGVDSTLKIQPAKLEDSAVYLCASSLDSQVPYEQYFGPGTRLTVT.